This TCR beta chain was documented in a study of T cells in Graves' hyperthyroidism and ophthalmopathy. The CDR3 consists of 11 residues. Germline V lookup: CDR1 SNHLY, CDR2 FYNNEI. V gave up 5 bases and J gave up 5 bases, with 6 bases separating them. In its sample, this clonotype was seen many times. The source material, RNA transcripts, was used to amplify TCR beta CDR3 regions. With the HTBI primer set, the TCR CDR3 went through a first round of RT-PCR. MiXCR, run by TCRdb on the multiplex PCR reads, gives a single entry per CDR3 protein. The table includes under 350,000 distinct CDR3 sequences, roughly 21% detected once.

Source material: blood. V gene TRBV2 combines with J gene TRBJ1-2; D remains unclear. This clonotype was obtained from a woman aged 45-65 years with Graves' hyperthyroidism. CDR3 region: CASSQVYGYTF. The CDR3 bases are TGTGCCAGCAGTCAGGTGTATGGCTACACCTTC.